This T cell receptor beta chain emerged from a study of cytomegalovirus exposure and HLA in healthy donors. Study-wide context: The roughly 670 first-cohort repertoires shared a platform with the approximately 110 validation repertoires, as reported in a later analysis.

Broader study findings: According to a subsequent analysis, TCR clusters from the first cohort were inclined to appear together in the 90 to 150 validation repertoires.

Repertoires were generated with immunoSEQ multiplex PCR, while TCRdb's copy carries only in-frame clones and drops some. The sample records 250,000 or so clones, 87% being singletons. The CDR3 has 14 amino acids. A word on this clone: Its antigen is currently unknown.

The chain employs TRBV21-1 and TRBJ1-5; the listed D gene, TRBD1, was not tested against the DNA. TRBV21-1 is listed as a pseudogene. The origin of this receptor is a young man in good health and CMV-seronegative. Sequencing input: PBMCs. Written as DNA, the CDR3 is TGTGCCAGCAGCACTCAGGGGGCACGACAGCCCCAGCATTTT. As protein: CASSTQGARQPQHF.